This TCR beta chain was sequenced for a study of T cell responses to AZD1222 COVID-19 vaccine. Data came from immunoSEQ multiplex PCR; TCRdb stores just in-frame clones and leaves some out. The sample yields roughly 120,000 clones, around 90% seen once. The study, taken as a whole, reports: Two AZD1222 doses significantly raised spike-specific TCR breadth and depth over controls. Scientists sampled the repertoires only once the peak T cell response had passed. Donors were chiefly white British, with a greater number of females, and clonal diversity was perhaps underestimated. Spike regions recognized by vaccine-associated CD4 TCRs spanned the protein, led by 160-218 and 743-854.

As for this clone: Its antigen is unknown.

There are 14 residues in the CDR3. Germline CDR1 is SQVTM and CDR2 is ANQGSEA. V lost 0 bases and J lost 2, with 11 bases in between. Sequenced here: peripheral blood, sampled on day 0 of AZD1222 vaccination. This chain uses TRBV29-1 with TRBJ2-7, with D possibly matching TRBD1 (5 bases). This TCR was sampled from an adult in good health. CDR3 in DNA: TGCAGCGTTGAAGAACCCCAGGGCCCCTACGAGCAGTACTTC. Amino acids: CSVEEPQGPYEQYF.